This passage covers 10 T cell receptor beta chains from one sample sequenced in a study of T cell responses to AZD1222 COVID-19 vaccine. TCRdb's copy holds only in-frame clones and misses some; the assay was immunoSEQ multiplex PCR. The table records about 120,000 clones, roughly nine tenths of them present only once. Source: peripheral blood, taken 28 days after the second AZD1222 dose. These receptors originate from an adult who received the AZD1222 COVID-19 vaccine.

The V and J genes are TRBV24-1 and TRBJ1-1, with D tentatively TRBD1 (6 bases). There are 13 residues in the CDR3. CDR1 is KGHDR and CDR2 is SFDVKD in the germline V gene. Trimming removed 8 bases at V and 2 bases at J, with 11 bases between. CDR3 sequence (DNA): TGTGCCACCAAGCGACAGGATAACACTGAAGCTTTCTTT. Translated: CATKRQDNTEAFF.

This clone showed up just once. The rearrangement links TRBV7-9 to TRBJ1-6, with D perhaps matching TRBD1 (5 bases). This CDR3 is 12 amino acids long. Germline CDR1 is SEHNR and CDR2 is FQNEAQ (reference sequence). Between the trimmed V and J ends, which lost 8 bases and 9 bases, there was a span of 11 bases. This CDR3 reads CASGSTVSPLHF. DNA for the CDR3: TGTGCCAGCGGATCGACAGTTTCACCCCTCCACTTT.

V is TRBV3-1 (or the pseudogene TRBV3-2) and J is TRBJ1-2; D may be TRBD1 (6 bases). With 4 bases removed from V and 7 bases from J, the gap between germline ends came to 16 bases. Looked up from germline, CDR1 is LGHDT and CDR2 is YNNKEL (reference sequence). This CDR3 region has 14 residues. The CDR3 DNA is TGTGCCAGCAGCCCCACCCCCGAGGGGGTTGGCTACACCTTC. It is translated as CASSPTPEGVGYTF.

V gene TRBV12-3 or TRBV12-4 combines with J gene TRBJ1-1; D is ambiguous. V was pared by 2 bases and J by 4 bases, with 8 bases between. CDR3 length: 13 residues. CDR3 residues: CASSLSPFTEAFF. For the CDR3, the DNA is TGTGCCAGCAGTTTATCCCCCTTCACTGAAGCTTTCTTT.

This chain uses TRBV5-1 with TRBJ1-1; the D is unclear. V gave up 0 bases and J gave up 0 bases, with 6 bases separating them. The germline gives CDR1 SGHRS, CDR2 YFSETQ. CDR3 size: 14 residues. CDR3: CASSLGSLNTEAFF. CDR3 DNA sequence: TGCGCCAGCAGCTTGGGGAGTCTGAACACTGAAGCTTTCTTT.

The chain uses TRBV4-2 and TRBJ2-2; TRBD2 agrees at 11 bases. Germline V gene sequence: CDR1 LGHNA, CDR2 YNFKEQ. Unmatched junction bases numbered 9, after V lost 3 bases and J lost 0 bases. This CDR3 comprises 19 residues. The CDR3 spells CASSHHSGGAWPNTGELFF. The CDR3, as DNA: TGTGCCAGCAGCCACCATAGCGGGGGGGCCTGGCCGAACACCGGGGAGCTGTTTTTT.

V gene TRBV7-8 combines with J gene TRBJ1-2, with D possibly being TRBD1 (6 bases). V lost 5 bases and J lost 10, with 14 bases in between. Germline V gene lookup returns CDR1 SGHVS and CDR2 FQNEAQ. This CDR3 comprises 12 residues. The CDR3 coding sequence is TGTGCCAGCAGCCAAAACAGGGTGCACTACACCTTC. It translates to CASSQNRVHYTF.

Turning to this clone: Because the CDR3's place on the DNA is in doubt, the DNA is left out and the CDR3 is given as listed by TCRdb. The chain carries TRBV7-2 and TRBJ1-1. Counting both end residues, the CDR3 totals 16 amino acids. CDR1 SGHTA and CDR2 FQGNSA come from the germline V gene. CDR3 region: CASTTAGTFGAREAFF.

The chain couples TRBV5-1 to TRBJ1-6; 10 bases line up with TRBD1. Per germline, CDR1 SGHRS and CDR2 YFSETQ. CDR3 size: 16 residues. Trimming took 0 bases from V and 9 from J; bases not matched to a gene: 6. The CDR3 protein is CASSLAQGQGISPLHF. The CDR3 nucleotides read TGCGCCAGCAGCTTGGCCCAGGGACAGGGGATTTCACCCCTCCACTTT. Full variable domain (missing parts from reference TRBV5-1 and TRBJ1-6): KAGVTQTPRYLIKTRGQQVTLSCSPISGHRSVSWYQQTPGQGLQFLFEYFSETQRNKGNFPGRFSGRQFSNSRSEMNVSTLELGDSALYLCASSLAQGQGISPLHFGNGTRLTVT.

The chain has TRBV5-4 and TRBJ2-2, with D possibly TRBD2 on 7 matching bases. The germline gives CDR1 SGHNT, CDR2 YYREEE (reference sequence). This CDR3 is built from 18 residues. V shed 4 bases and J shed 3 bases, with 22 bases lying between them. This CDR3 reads CASSPRRGAKGDTGELFF. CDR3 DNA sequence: TGTGCCAGCAGCCCCCGTCGGGGGGCAAAGGGGGACACCGGGGAGCTGTTTTTT.